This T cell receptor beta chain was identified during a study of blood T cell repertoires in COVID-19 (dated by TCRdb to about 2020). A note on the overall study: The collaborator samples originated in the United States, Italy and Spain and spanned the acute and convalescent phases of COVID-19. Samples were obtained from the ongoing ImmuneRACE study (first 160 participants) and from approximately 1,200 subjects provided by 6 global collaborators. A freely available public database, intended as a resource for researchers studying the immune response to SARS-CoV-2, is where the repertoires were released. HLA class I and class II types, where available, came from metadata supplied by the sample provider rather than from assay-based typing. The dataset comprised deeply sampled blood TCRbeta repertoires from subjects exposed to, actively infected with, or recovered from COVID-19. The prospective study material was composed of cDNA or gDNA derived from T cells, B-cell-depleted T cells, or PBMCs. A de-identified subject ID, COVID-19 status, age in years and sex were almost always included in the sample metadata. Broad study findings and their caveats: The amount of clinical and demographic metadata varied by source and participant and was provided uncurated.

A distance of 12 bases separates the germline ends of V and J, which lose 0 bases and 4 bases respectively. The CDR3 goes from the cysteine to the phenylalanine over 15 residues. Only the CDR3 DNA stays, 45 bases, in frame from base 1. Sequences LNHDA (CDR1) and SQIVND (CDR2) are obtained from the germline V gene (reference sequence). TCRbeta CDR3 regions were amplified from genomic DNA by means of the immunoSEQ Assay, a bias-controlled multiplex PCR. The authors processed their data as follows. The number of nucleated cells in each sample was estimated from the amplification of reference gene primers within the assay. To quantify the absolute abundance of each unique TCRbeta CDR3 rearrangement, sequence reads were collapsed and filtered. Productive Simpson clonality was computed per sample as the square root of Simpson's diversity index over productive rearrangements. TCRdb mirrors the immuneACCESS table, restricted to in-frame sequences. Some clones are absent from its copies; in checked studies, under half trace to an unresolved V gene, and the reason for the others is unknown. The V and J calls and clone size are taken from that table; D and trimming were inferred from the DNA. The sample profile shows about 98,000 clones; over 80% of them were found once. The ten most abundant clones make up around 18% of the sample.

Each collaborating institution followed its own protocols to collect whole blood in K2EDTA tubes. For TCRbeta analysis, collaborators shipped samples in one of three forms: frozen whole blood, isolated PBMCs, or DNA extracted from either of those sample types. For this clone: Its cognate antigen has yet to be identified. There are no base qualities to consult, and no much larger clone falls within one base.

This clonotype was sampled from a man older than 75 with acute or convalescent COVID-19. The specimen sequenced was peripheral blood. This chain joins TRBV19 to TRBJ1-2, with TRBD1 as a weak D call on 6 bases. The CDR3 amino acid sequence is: CASSIDISGVYGYTF. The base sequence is TGTGCCAGTAGTATAGATATATCAGGGGTCTATGGCTACACCTTC.